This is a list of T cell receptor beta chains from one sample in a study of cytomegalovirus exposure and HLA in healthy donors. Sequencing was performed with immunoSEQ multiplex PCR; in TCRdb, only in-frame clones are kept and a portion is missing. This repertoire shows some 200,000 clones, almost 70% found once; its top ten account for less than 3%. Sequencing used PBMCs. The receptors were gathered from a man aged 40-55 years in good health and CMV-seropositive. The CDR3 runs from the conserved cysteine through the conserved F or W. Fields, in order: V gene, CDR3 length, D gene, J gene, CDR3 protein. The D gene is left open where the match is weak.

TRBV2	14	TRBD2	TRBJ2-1	CASLGGSSYNEQFF
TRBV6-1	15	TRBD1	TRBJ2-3	CASSFERGLRDTQYF
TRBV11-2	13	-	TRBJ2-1	CASSLGLANEQFF
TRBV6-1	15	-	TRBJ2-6	CASMPVLSGANVLTF
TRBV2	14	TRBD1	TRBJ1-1	CASSTQGVGTEAFF
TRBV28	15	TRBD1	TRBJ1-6	CASKRDRGGGSPLHF
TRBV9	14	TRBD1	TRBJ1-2	CASSDGTELYGYTF
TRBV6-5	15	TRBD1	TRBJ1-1	CASSPSTGLNTEAFF
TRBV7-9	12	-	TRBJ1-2	CASSFLQGSYTF
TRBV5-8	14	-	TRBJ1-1	CASSPGQKNTEAFF
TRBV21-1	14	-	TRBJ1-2	CASVRNRDGGSRTF
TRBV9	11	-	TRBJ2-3	CASSVADTQYF
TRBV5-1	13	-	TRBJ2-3	CASSLSRADTQYF
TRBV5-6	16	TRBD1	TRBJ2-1	CASTMLGTGGRNEQFF
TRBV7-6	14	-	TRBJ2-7	CASSFATDDREQYF
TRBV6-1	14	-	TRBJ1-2	CASSEGWRPEGYTF
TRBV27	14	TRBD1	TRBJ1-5	CASSYRGVNQPQHF
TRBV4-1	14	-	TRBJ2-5	CASSQPRRGRDQYF
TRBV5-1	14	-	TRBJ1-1	CASSFETGNTEAFF
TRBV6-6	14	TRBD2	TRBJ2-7	CASSRTSGRYEQYF
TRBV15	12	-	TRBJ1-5	CATSRPQGPQHF
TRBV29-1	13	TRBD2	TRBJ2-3	CSVDPSGGDTQYF
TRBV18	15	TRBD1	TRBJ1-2	CASSQTGTGDYGYTF
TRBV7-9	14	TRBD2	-	CASSFGGEDYEQYF
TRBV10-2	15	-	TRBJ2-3	CASSEVQGRTDTQYF
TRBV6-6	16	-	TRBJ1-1	CASSYSKVSQNTEAFF
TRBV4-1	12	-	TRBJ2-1	CASSQSLNEQFF
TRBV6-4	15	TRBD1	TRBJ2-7	CASSPTGEGTYEQYF
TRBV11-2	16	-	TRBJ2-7	CASSLGGQQSSYEQYF
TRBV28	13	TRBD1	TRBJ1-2	CASSDRGGYGYTF
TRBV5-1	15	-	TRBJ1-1	CASSPRGGSYTEAFF
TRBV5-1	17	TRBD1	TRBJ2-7	CASSLVPLSDRTYEQYF
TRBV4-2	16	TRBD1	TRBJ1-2	CASSRGPGQEDDGYTF
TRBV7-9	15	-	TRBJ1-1	CASSLNQGWGTEAFF
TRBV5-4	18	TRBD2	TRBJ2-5	CASSRGGGLAGGQETQYF
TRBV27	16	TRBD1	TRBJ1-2	CASTREVRQGVYGYTF
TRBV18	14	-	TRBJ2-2	CASSPATVTGELFF
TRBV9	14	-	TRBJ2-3	CASRLLDGTDTQYF
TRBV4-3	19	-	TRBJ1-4	CASSHLWMVGRRANEKLFF
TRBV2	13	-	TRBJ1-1	CASGTDLNTEAFF
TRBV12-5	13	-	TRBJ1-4	CASGLRAGEKLFF
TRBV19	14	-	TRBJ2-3	CASSLTHSTDTQYF